This section outlines one T cell receptor beta chain sequence together with its context. The antigen remains undetermined. The sample originates from a study of PD-1 blockade in classical Hodgkin lymphoma. Looking at the study overall: Patients were administered nivolumab (3 mg/kg intravenously) every 2 weeks. General observations from the study: CD4+ TCR diversity rose significantly by C4D1, and CD8+ TCR diversity did not. Anyone who began nivolumab under 1 year after ASCT was excluded. The baseline diversity of complete responders showed similarity to that of newly diagnosed patients.

All patients relapsed after autologous stem cell transplantation, and brentuximab vedotin exposure varied. CDR1 is SGHNT, CDR2 YENEEA, per germline. The V segment lost 5 bases and the J segment 5 bases; nucleotides outside the gene matches: 4. The CDR3 totals 13 residues. TCRdb keeps only in-frame clones here, not all; method: immunoSEQ multiplex PCR. Seen here are 13,000 or so clones, about four fifths observed once, and the top ten hold 4.1%. The chain couples TRBV11-3 to TRBJ2-5; 8 bases agree with TRBD1. The material was peripheral blood mononuclear cells (PBMCs), obtained at baseline. This sequence was found in a human donor with classical Hodgkin lymphoma. The CDR3 coding sequence is TGTGCCAGCAGCCGACAGGGGCCCGAGACCCAGTACTTC. It codes for CASSRQGPETQYF.